Shown below are 9 T cell receptor beta chains from a single sample sequenced in a study of cytomegalovirus exposure and HLA in healthy donors. Both 60 Vbeta primers and 13 Jbeta primers went into the PCR. This table comes from immunoSEQ multiplex PCR, and its TCRdb copy is limited to in-frame clones, with some not included. The sample is made up of more than 45,000 clones, and the top ten hold less than 15% of it. Sequencing was performed on PBMCs. The receptors here all came from a woman aged 25-40 years in good health and CMV-seropositive.

The J gene is TRBJ1-2, the V gene TRBV27; D is perhaps TRBD1 (5 bases). The CDR3 runs 13 residues. Germline V CDR1 and CDR2: MNHEY, SMNVEV (reference sequence). V lost 1 base and J lost 6, with 9 bases in between. The DNA for the CDR3 is TGTGCCAGCAGTTTATATGCAGGGCATGGCTACACCTTC. Translating it yields CASSLYAGHGYTF.

V and J are TRBV9 and TRBJ2-7; 7 nucleotides line up with TRBD2. Germline V gene data show CDR1 as SGDLS and CDR2 as YYNGEE. The CDR3 length is 17 residues. Trimming cost V 5 bases and J 2 bases; bases outside gene matches: 16. CDR3 nucleotides: TGTGCCAGCAGTGGGCTAGCGGACACTATAGACACCTACGAGCAGTACTTC. It yields the protein CASSGLADTIDTYEQYF.

The chain carries TRBV6-1 and TRBJ1-1, with 8 nucleotides matching TRBD1. This CDR3 spans 15 amino acids. V lost 5 bases to trimming and J lost 0 bases; unmatched junction nucleotides: 5. Germline CDR1 is MNHNS and CDR2 is SASEGT. The CDR3 spells CASSPWDRLNTEAFF. For the CDR3, the DNA is TGTGCCAGCAGTCCTTGGGACAGGTTGAACACTGAAGCTTTCTTT.

V usage is TRBV5-6 and J usage is TRBJ2-1; D unresolved. Trimming left V 2 bases short and J 9 bases short, with 12 bases between. Germline V CDR1 and CDR2: SGHDT, YYEEEE. The length of the CDR3 is 13 residues. CDR3 DNA sequence: TGTGCCAGCAGCTTTTCCCCTTCGGTTGAGCAGTTCTTC. Its protein is CASSFSPSVEQFF.

CDR3 region: CASMGTVTYEQYF. Here the CDR3 DNA reads TGTGCTAGTATGGGGACAGTAACCTACGAGCAGTACTTC. The chain links TRBV12-5 to TRBJ2-7, with 7 bases fitting TRBD1. Germline-derived CDR1 and CDR2 are LGHNT and FRNRAP. Trimming took 8 bases from V and 2 from J; bases not matched to a gene: 6. The CDR3 spans 13 residues.

V and J are TRBV18 and TRBJ1-4; unclear D gene. Germline V gene lookup returns CDR1 KGHSH and CDR2 LQKENI. Trimming shortened V by 2 bases and J by 2 bases, and 9 bases separated the two germline ends. CDR3 length equals 15 residues. CDR3 DNA sequence: TGTGCCAGCTCACCATCTGGAGTGACTAATGAAAAACTGTTTTTT. Translation gives CASSPSGVTNEKLFF. The full variable domain, with the rest looked up from reference TRBV18 and TRBJ1-4, is NAGVMQNPRHLVRRRGQEARLRCSPMKGHSHVYWYRQLPEEGLKFMVYLQKENIIDESGMPKERFSAEFPKEGPSILRIQQVVRGDSAAYFCASSPSGVTNEKLFFGSGTQLSVL.

The chain combines TRBV9 with TRBJ2-7; 9 positions agree with TRBD1. V lost 4 bases to trimming and J lost 0 bases; unmatched junction nucleotides: 2. The V gene's germline CDR1 is SGDLS and CDR2 YYNGEE. The CDR3 extends over 14 amino acids. Written as DNA, the CDR3 is TGTGCCAGCAGCCCGACAGGGGGCTCCTACGAGCAGTACTTC. Its translation: CASSPTGGSYEQYF.

The chain links TRBV6-1 to TRBJ2-7, with 7 bases matching TRBD2. The CDR3 runs 13 residues. V was pared by 6 bases and J by 5 bases, with 7 bases of the junction left unmatched. Looked up from germline, CDR1 is MNHNS and CDR2 is SASEGT. CDR3 sequence reads: CASSGLGTDEQYF. The CDR3 bases are TGTGCCAGCAGCGGACTAGGAACCGACGAGCAGTACTTC.

V usage is TRBV4-2 and J usage is TRBJ1-4; D not certain. The germline gives CDR1 LGHNA, CDR2 YNFKEQ. V lost 0 bases to trimming and J lost 1 base, with 12 bases between them. The CDR3 totals 17 residues. The CDR3 nucleotides are TGTGCCAGCAGCCAAGATTACCGGGTGGGAACTAATGAAAAACTGTTTTTT. Translation: CASSQDYRVGTNEKLFF.